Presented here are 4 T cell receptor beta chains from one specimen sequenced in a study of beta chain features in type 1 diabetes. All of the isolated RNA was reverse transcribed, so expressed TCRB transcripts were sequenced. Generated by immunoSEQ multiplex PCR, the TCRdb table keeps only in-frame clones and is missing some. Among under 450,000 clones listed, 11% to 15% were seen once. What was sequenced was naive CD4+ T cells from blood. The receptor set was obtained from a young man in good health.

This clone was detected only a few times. The CDR3 coding sequence is TGTGCCAGCAGGCCGGGACAGGGGAACTACGAGCAGTACTTC. It codes for CASRPGQGNYEQYF. The chain carries TRBV2 and TRBJ2-7, with 10 positions matching TRBD1. CDR1 is SNHLY and CDR2 is FYNNEI in the germline V gene. This CDR3 spans 14 amino acids. Germline trimming cut 6 bases from V and 3 bases from J; bases unmatched to any gene: 5. The whole variable domain, filled in from reference TRBV2 and TRBJ2-7, reads EPEVTQTPSHQVTQMGQEVILRCVPISNHLYFYWYRQILGQKVEFLVSFYNNEISEKSEIFDDQFSVERPDGSNFTLKIRSTKLEDSAMYFCASRPGQGNYEQYFGPGTRLTVT.

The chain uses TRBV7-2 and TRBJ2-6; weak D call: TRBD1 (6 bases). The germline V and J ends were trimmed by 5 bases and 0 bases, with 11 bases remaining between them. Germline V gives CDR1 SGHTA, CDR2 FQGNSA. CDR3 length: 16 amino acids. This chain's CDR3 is CASSTGHFSGANVLTF. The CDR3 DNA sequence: TGTGCCAGCAGCACGGGACACTTCTCTGGGGCCAACGTCCTGACTTTC.

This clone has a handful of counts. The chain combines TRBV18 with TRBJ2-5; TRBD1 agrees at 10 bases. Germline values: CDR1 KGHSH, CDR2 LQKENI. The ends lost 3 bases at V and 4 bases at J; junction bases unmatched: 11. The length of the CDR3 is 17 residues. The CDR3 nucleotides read TGTGCCAGCTCACCGCTGCTCTCCGGGACAGGGGTAGAGACCCAGTACTTC. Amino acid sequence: CASSPLLSGTGVETQYF.

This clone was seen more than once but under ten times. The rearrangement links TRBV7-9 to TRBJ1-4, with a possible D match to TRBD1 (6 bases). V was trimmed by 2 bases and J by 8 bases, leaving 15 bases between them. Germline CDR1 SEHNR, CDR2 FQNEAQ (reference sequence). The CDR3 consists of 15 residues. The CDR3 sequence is CASSLSGVGREKLFF. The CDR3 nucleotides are TGTGCCAGCAGCTTATCAGGGGTGGGAAGAGAAAAACTGTTTTTT. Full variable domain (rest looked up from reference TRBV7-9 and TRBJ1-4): DTGVSQNPRHKITKRGQNVTFRCDPISEHNRLYWYRQTLGQGPEFLTYFQNEAQLEKSRLLSDRFSAERPKGSFSTLEIQRTEQGDSAMYLCASSLSGVGREKLFFGSGTQLSVL.